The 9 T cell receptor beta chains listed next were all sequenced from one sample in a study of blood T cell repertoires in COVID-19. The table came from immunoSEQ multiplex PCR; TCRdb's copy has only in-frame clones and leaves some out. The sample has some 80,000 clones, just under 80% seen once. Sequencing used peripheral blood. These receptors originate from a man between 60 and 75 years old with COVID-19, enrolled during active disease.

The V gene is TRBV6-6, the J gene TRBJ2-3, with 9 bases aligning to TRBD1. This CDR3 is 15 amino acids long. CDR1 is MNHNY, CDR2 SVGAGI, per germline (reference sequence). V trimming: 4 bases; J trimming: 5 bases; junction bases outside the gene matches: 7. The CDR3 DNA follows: TGTGCCAGCAGTTCACAAGGACAGGGGCTAGATACGCAGTATTTT. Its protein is CASSSQGQGLDTQYF.

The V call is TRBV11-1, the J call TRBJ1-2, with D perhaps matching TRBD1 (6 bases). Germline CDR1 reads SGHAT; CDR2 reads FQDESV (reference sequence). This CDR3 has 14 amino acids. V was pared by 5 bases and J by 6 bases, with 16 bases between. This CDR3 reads CASSGRQVVNGYTF. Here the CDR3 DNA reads TGTGCCAGCAGCGGTAGACAGGTAGTGAATGGCTACACCTTC.

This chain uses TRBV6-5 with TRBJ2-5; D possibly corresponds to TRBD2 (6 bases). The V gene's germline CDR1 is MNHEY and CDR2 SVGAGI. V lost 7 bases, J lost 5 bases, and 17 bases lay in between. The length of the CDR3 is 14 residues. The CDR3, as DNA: TGTGCCAGCACCCGAATTGGGGGGTCGGAGACCCAGTACTTC. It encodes CASTRIGGSETQYF.

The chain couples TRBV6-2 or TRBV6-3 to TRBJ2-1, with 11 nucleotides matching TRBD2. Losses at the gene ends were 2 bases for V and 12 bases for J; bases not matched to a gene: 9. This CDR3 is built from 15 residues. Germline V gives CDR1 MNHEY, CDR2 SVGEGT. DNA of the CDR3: TGTGCCAGCAGTTACGCCGGGACTAGCGGACCCAGGCAGTTCTTC. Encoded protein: CASSYAGTSGPRQFF.

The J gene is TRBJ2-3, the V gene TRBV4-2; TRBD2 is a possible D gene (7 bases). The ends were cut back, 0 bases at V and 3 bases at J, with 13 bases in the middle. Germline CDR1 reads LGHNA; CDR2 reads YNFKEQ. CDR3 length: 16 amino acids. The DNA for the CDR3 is TGTGCCAGCAGCCAAGACGTAGGGGGGGCGACAGATACGCAGTATTTT. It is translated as CASSQDVGGATDTQYF.

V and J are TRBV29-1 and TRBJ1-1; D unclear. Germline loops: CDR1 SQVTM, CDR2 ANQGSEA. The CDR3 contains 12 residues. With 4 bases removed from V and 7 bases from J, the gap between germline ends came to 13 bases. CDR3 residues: CSVGEGRSEAFF. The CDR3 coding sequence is TGCAGCGTTGGGGAGGGAAGAAGTGAAGCTTTCTTT.

The CDR3 spells CASSQGEGSRYNEQFF. Here the CDR3 DNA reads TGTGCCAGCAGCCAAGGCGAGGGCAGCCGGTACAATGAGCAGTTCTTC. The chain employs TRBV4-2 and TRBJ2-1; a possible D gene is TRBD2 (5 bases). The CDR3 spans 16 residues. CDR1 and CDR2 from the germline V gene are LGHNA and YNFKEQ. Between the trimmed V and J ends, which lost 1 base and 4 bases, there was a span of 14 bases.

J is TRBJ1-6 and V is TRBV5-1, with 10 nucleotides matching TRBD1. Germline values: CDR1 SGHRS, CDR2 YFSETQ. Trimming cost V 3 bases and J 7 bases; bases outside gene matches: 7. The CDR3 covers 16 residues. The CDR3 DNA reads TGCGCCAGCAGCTCGCAGGGACAGGGGACCAATTCACCCCTCCACTTT. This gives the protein CASSSQGQGTNSPLHF. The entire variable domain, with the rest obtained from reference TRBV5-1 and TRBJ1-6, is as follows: KAGVTQTPRYLIKTRGQQVTLSCSPISGHRSVSWYQQTPGQGLQFLFEYFSETQRNKGNFPGRFSGRQFSNSRSEMNVSTLELGDSALYLCASSSQGQGTNSPLHFGNGTRLTVT.

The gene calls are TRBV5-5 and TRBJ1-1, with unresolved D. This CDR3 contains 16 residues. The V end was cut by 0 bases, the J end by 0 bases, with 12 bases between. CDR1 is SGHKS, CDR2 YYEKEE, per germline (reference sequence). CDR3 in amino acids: CASSLAGAEMNTEAFF. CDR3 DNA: TGTGCCAGCAGCTTGGCCGGAGCGGAAATGAACACTGAAGCTTTCTTT.